This TCR beta chain originates from a study of CXCR3-negative and CXCR3-positive naive CD8 T cells. Triplicate sorts, 300,000 cells apiece, were made for each CD8+ T cell subset. The authors prepared UMI-labeled TRB cDNA libraries by 5' RACE. With the 5' RACE reads reprocessed, TCRdb shows one record per CDR3 protein and no DNA. Its table records tens of thousands of distinct CDR3 sequences. CDR1 and CDR2 from the germline V gene are SEHNR and FQNEAQ (reference sequence). The CDR3 has 12 amino acids. As regards this clonotype: Its matching antigen is unknown.

Study-wide results and limits: Diversity ran similarly high across both naive subsets but far lower in memory CD8+ cells.

V usage is TRBV7-9 and J usage is TRBJ1-4; checking the TCRdb D call of TRBD1 is not possible without DNA. The sample taken for sequencing was memory CD8+ T cells from blood. This TCR was recovered from a human donor in good health. Some clones in this sample may be carry-over from other donors' samples. The CDR3: CASGTGGEKLFF.